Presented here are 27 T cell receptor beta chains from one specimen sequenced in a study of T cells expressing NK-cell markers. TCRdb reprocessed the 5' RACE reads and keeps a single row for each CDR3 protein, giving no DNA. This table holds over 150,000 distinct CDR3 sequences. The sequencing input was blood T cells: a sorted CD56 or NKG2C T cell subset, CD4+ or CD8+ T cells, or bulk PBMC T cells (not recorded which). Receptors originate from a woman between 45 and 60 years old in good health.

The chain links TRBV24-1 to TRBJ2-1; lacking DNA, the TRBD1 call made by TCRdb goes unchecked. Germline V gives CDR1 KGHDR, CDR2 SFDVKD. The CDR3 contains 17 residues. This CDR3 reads CATSDSAGAGLGNEQFF.

CDR3 loop: CASRPTGPMNGYTF. The chain links TRBV11-2 to TRBJ1-2; there is no DNA to check the TCRdb D call of TRBD1. This CDR3 comprises 14 residues. Germline CDR1 is SGHAT and CDR2 is FQNNGV.

The CDR3 protein is CASSVPAGPREQYF. This sequence joins TRBV4-1 and TRBJ2-7; there is no DNA to check the TCRdb D call of TRBD2. The CDR3 is made up of 14 amino acids. Germline CDR1 MGHRA, CDR2 YSYEKL.

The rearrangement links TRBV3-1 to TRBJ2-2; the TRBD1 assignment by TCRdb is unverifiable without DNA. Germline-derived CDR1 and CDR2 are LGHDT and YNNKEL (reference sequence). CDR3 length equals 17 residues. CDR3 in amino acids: CASSGTIGTGPTGELFF.

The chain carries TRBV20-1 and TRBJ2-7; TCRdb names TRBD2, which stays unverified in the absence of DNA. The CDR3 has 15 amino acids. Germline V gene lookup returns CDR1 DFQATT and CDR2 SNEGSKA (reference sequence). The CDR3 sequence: CSARPPGGPLHEQYF.

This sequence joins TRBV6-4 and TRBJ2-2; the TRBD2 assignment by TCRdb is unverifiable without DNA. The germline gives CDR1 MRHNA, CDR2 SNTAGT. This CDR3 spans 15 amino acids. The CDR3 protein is CASSGTSGRTGELFF.

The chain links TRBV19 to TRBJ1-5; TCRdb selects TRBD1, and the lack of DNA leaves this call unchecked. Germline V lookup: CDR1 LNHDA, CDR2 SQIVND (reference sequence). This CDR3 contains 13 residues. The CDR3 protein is CASGGLSNQPQHF.

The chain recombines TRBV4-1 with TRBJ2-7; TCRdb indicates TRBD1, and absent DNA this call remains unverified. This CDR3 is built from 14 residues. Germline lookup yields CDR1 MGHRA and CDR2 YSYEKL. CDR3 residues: CASSPLGGNYEQYF.

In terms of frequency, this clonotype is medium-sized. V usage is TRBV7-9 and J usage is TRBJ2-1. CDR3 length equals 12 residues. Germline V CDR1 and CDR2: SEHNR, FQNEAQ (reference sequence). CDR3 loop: CASSFGDNEQFF.

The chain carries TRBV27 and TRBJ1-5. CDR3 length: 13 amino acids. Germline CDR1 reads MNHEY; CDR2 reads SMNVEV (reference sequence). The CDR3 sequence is CASSLSVQQPQHF.

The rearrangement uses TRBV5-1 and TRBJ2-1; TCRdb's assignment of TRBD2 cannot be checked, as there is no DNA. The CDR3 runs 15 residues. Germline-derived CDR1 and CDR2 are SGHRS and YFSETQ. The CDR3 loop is CASSSSGDSYNEQFF.

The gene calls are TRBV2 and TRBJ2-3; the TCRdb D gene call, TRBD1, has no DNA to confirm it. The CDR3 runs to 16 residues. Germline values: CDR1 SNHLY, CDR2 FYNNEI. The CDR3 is CASSLWTGVSTDTQYF.

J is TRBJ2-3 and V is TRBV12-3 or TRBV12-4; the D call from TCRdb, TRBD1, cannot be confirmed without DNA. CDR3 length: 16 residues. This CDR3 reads CASSYTTGGVTDTQYF.

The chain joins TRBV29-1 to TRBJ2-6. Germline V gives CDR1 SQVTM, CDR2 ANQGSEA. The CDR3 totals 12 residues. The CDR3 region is CSAHVGANVLTF. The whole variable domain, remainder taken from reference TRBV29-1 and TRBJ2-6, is SAVISQKPSRDICQRGTSLTIQCQVDSQVTMMFWYRQQPGQSLTLIATANQGSEATYESGFVIDKFPISRPNLTFSTLTVSNMSPEDSSIYLCSAHVGANVLTFGAGSRLTVL.

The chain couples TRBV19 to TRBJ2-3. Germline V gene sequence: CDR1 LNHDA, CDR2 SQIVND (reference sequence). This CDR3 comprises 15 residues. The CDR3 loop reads CASTIDRTSTDTQYF.

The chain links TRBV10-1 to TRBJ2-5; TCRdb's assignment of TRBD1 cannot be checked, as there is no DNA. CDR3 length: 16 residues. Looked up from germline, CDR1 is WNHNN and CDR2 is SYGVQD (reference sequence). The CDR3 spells CASSGENNRGAETQYF.

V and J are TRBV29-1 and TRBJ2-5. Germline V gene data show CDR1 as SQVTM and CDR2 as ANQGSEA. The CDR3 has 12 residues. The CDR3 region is CSVENTAETQYF.

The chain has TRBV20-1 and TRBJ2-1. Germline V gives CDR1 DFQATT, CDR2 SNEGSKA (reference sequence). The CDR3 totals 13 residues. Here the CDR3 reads CSARRYADNEQFF.

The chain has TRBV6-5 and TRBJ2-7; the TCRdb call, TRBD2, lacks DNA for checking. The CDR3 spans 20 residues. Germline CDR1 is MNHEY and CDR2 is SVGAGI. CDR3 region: CASSYSREGLAGGHPLEQYF.

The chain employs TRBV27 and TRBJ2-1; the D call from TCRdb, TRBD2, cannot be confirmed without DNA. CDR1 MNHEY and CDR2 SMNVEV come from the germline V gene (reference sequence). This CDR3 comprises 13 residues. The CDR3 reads CASAKGGNNEQFF.

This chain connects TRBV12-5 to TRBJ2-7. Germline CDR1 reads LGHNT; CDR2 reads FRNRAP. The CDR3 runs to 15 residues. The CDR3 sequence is CASGLGTGSLYEQYF.

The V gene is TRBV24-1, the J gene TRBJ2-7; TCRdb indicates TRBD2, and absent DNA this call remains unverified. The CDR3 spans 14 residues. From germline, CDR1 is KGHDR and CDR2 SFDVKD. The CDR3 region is CATSQSGSEYEQYF.

CDR3 region: CASSVRQVEQYF. The rearrangement uses TRBV12-3 or TRBV12-4 and TRBJ2-7; the TCRdb call, TRBD1, lacks DNA for checking. The CDR3 has 12 residues.

The CDR3 loop is CSAPDGSNTEAFF. The rearrangement links TRBV20-1 to TRBJ1-1. The CDR3 is made up of 13 amino acids. Germline CDR1 DFQATT, CDR2 SNEGSKA (reference sequence).

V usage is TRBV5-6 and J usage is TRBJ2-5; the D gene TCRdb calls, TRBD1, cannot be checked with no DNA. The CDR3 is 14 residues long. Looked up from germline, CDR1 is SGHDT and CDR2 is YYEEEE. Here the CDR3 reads CASSSGGLLETQYF.

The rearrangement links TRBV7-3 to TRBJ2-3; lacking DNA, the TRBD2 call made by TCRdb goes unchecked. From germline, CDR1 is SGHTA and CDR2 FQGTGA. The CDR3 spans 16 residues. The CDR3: CASSRRSGLAADTQYF.

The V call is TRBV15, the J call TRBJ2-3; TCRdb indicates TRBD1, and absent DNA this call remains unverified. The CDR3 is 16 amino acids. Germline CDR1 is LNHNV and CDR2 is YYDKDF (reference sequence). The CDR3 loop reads CATSRVGGQTTDTQYF. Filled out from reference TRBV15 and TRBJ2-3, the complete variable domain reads DAMVIQNPRYQVTQFGKPVTLSCSQTLNHNVMYWYQQKSSQAPKLLFHYYDKDFNNEADTPDNFQSRRPNTSFCFLDIRSPGLGDTAMYLCATSRVGGQTTDTQYFGPGTRLTVL.